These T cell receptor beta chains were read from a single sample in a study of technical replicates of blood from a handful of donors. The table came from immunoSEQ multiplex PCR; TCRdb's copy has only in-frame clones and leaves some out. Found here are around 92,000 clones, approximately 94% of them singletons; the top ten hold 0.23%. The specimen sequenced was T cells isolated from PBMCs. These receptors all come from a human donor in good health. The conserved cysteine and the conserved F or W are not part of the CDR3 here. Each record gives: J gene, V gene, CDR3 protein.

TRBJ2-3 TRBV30 AWNRQGGTDTQY
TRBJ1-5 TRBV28 ASRGTGVWLSNQPQH
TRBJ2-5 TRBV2 ASIRTGRKQETQY
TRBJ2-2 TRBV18 ASSSPQAGLVAGELF
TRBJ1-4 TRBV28 ASSFTASISATNEKLF
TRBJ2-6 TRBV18 ASSPISGGTGANVLT
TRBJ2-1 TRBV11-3 ASSLAGTEWGAEQF
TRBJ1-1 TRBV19 ASSISMNTEAF
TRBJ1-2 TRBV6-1 ASSLQGGGYYGYT
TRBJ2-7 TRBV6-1 ASRDGTGATYEQY
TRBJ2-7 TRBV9 ASSVATGTGPYEQY
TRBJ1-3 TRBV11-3 ASSLQSSGNTIY
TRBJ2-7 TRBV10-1 ASSENTGYEQY
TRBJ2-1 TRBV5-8 ASSLRSGNSYNEQF
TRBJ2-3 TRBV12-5 ASGLPRGRGADTQY
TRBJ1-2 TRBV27 ASSLKTGGGYT
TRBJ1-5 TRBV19 ASSIGSSGRWGQH
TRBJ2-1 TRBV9 ASSVAAGGPNEQF
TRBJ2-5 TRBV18 ASSRGQGAVETQY
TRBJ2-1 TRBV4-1 ASSQVGTRSQGV
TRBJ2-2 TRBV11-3 ASSQDRATNTGELF
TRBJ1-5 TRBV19 ASSISGNSNQPQH
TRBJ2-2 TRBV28 ATLDSSNTGELF
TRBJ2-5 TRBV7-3 ASSTAVNPETQY
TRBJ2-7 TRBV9 ASSVAEGLAESYEQY
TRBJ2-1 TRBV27 ASSWFRSNNEQF
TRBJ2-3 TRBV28 ASSSPEERWTDTQY
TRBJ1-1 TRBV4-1 ASSPILGQGRAEAF
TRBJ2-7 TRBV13 ASRSQREGQDEQY
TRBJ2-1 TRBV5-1 ASNPDRLNNEQF
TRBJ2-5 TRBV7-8 ASSPRRIVETQY
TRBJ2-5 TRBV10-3 AISAGSYQETQY